This TCR beta chain is from a study of breast tumors, draining lymph nodes, adjacent tissues. One entry per CDR3 protein results from TCRdb running MiXCR on the multiplex PCR reads. This sample carries fewer than 200,000 distinct CDR3 sequences, around a third of them seen once, and the ten largest clones take over 3.5%. Overall study results and limits: Tumor TCR diversity was below lymph nodes but above nontumor tissue. Data fit most tumor T cells coming from lymph node, expanding in tumor. Compared with basal-like, luminal-like tumors shared significantly more repertoire with nontumor tissue.

Axillary draining lymph nodes of breast cancer patients supplied the node samples. The J segment lost 5 bases and the V segment lost 5 bases, leaving 7 bases of the junction unmatched. The CDR3 runs to 14 residues. Germline V gene data show CDR1 as LNHDA and CDR2 as SQIVND (reference sequence). This clonotype was seen at least ten times. Its antigen is not identified. V usage is TRBV19 and J usage is TRBJ2-5; 8 nucleotides line up with TRBD2. This clonotype was obtained from a female donor with breast cancer. Some clones in this sample may be carry-over from other donors' samples. Sample: axillary lymph node tissue. The CDR3: CASSLAGWMETQYF. In DNA form, the CDR3 reads TGTGCCAGTAGTCTAGCGGGCTGGATGGAGACCCAGTACTTC.